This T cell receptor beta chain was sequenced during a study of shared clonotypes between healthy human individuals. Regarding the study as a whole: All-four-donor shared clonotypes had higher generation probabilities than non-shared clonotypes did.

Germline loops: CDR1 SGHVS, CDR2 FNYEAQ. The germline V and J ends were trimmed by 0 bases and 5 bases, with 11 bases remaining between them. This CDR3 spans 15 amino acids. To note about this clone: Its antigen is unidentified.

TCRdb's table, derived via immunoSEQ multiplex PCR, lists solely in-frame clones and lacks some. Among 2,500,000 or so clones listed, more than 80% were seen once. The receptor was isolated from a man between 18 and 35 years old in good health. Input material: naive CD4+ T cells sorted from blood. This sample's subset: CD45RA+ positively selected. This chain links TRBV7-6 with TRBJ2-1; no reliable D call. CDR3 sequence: CASSLAHGYNNEQFF. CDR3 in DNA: TGTGCCAGCAGCTTAGCGCACGGTTACAACAATGAGCAGTTCTTC.